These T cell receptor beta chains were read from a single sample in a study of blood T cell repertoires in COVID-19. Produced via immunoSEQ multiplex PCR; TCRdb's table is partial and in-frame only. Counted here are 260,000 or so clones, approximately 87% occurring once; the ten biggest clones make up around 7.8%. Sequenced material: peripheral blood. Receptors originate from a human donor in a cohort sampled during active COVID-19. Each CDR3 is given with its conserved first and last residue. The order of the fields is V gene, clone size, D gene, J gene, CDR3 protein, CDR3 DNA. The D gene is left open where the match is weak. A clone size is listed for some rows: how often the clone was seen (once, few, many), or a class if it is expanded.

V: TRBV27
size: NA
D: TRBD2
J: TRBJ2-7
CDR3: CASSLLSGSRYEQYF
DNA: TGTGCCAGCAGTTTACTTAGCGGGTCTCGCTACGAGCAGTACTTC

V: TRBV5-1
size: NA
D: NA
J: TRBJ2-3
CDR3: CASSRDFPDTQYF
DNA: TGCGCCAGCAGCCGGGATTTTCCAGATACGCAGTATTTT

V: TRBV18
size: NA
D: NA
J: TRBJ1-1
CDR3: CASSPTGSYPGGAFF
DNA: TGTGCCAGCTCACCAACGGGGTCTTACCCGGGGGGAGCTTTCTTT

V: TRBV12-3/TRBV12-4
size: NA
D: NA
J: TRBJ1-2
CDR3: CASSLVADGYTF
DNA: TGTGCCAGCAGTTTAGTGGCGGATGGCTACACCTTC

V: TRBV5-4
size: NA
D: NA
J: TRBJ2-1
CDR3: CASSLVAGHNEQFF
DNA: TGTGCCAGCAGCTTGGTTGCTGGGCACAATGAGCAGTTCTTC

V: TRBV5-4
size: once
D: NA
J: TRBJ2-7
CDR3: CASSSQGHPYEQYF
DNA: TGTGCCAGCAGCTCCCAGGGCCATCCCTACGAGCAGTACTTC

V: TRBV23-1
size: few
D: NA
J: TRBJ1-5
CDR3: CASSQSGGDLCNQPQHF
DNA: TGCGCCAGCAGTCAATCGGGGGGGGACCTCTGCAATCAGCCCCAGCATTTT

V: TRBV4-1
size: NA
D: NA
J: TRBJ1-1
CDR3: CASSHESRVGEAFF
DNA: TGCGCCAGCAGCCACGAAAGCCGAGTCGGTGAAGCTTTCTTT

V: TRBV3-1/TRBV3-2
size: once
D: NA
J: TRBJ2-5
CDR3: CASSQDLVTGVQETQYF
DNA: TGTGCCAGCAGCCAAGATCTTGTGACGGGAGTCCAAGAGACCCAGTACTTC

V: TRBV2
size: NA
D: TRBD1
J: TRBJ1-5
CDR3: CASPGTVVGQPQHF
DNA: TGTGCCAGCCCCGGGACAGTCGTAGGTCAGCCCCAGCATTTT

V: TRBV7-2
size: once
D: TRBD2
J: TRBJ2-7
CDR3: CASSPTLGTSGKQYF
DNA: TGTGCCAGCAGCCCAACACTCGGGACTAGCGGGAAACAGTACTTC

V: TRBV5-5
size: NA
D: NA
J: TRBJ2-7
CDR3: CASSPLSYSSYEQYF
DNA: TGTGCCAGCAGCCCGCTCTCCTACAGCTCCTACGAGCAGTACTTC

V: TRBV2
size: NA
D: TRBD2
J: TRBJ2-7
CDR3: CASSETSGGDYEQYF
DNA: TGTGCCAGCAGTGAAACCAGCGGGGGGGACTACGAGCAGTACTTC

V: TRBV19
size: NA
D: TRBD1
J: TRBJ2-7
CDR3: CASSINWDRGNEQYF
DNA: TGTGCCAGTAGTATCAATTGGGACAGAGGCAACGAGCAGTACTTC

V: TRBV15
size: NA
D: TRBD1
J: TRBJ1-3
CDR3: CATSWGQVSGNTIYF
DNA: TGTGCCACCAGTTGGGGACAGGTCTCTGGAAACACCATATATTTT

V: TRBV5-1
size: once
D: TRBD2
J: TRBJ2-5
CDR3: CASSLAGGSQETQYF
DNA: TGCGCCAGCAGCTTGGCGGGGGGGTCCCAAGAGACCCAGTACTTC

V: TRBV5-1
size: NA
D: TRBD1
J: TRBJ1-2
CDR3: CASSRTGPNYGYTF
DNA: TGCGCCAGCAGCAGGACAGGGCCTAACTATGGCTACACCTTC

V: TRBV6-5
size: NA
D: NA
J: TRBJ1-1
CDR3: CASSFGQRNTEAFF
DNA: TGTGCCAGCAGTTTCGGACAGAGGAACACTGAAGCTTTCTTT

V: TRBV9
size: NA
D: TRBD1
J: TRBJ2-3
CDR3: CASSVDRGKTDTQYF
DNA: TGTGCCAGCAGCGTAGACAGGGGTAAGACAGATACGCAGTATTTT

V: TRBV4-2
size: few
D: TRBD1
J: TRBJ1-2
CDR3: CASSQAHRDRGNYGYTF
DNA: TGTGCCAGCAGCCAAGCCCACCGGGACAGGGGTAACTATGGCTACACCTTC

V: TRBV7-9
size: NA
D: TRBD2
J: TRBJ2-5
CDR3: CASSFWAGGQETQYF
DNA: TGTGCCAGCAGCTTTTGGGCGGGGGGCCAAGAGACCCAGTACTTC

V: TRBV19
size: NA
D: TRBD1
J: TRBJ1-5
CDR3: CASGETGGYQPQHF
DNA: TGTGCCAGTGGAGAGACAGGGGGTTATCAGCCCCAGCATTTT

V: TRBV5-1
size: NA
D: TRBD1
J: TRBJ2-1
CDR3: CASSFDRVSYNEQFF
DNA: TGCGCCAGCAGCTTTGACAGGGTCTCCTACAATGAGCAGTTCTTC

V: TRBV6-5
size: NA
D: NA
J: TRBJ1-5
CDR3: CASRPAGANQPQHF
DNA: TGTGCCAGCAGGCCCGCAGGGGCCAATCAGCCCCAGCATTTT